Shown below are 10 T cell receptor beta chains from a single sample sequenced in a study of T cell clonality in common variable immunodeficiency. Libraries were prepared by immunoSEQ multiplex PCR; TCRdb keeps only in-frame clonotypes and omits some of them. The data list 60,000 to 75,000 clones, none observed once; around 1.6% falls to the top ten. The source material was peripheral blood mononuclear cells. These receptors all come from a person aged 18 to 75 in good health.

The table lists this clone with many counts. The sequence runs out 3 residues before the end of the CDR3; the remainder is reconstructed from the germline J gene. The rearrangement links TRBV29-1 to TRBJ2-3, with 10 bases identical to TRBD2. Per the germline V gene, CDR1 is SQVTM and CDR2 is ANQGSEA. The V segment lost 5 bases and the J segment 4 bases; nucleotides outside the gene matches: 9. The CDR3 is 15 residues long. This chain's CDR3 is CSVKSGRGLADTQYF. The sequenced part of the CDR3 DNA is TGCAGCGTTAAAAGCGGGAGGGGATTGGCAGATACG.

This clone came up many times. From the germline J gene comes the end of the CDR3, since the read stops 3 residues before it. The chain carries TRBV7-6 and TRBJ2-2; D ambiguous. CDR1 is SGHVS, CDR2 FNYEAQ, per germline. This CDR3 region has 11 residues. This CDR3 reads CASGWAGRLFF. The CDR3 DNA, read in part, is TGTGCCAGCGGCTGGGCAGGAAGG.

In this sample, this clone turned up many times. The read ends 3 residues shy of where the CDR3 ends; the end is completed using the germline J gene. This chain links TRBV7-3 with TRBJ1-1; 7 bases are a match to TRBD1. V was clipped by 6 bases and J by 7 bases; unmatched bases: 5. Germline V gene sequence: CDR1 SGHTA, CDR2 FQGTGA. This CDR3 is built from 12 residues. The CDR3 sequence is CASRKPGGEAFF. The CDR3 bases that were read are TGTGCCAGCAGGAAGCCAGGGGGTGAA.

This clone was detected many times. The observed sequence ends 3 residues before the CDR3 terminus, with the missing tail filled in from the germline J gene. The rearrangement uses TRBV28 and TRBJ2-3; D might be TRBD1 (6 bases). This CDR3 is built from 15 residues. Germline CDR1 is MDHEN and CDR2 is SYDVKM. The V and J ends lost 3 bases and 2 bases respectively, with 12 bases between them. Partial CDR3 DNA: TGTGCCAGCAGTTTTGGTCAGGGGACCACAGATACG. This sequence encodes CASSFGQGTTDT. The entire CDR3 reads CASSFGQGTTDTQYF. The entire variable domain, with the rest obtained from reference TRBV28 and TRBJ2-3, is as follows: DVKVTQSSRYLVKRTGEKVFLECVQDMDHENMFWYRQDPGLGLRLIYFSYDVKMKEKGDIPEGYSVSREKKERFSLILESASTNQTSMYLCASSFGQGTTDTQYFGPGTRLTVL.

At least ten counts were recorded for this clone. Read coverage stops 3 residues before the CDR3 terminus; the germline J gene supplies the remainder. The V gene is TRBV20-1, the J gene TRBJ2-7; 7 bases fit TRBD2. The V segment lost 2 bases and the J segment 0 bases; nucleotides outside the gene matches: 22. From germline, CDR1 is DFQATT and CDR2 SNEGSKA (reference sequence). The CDR3 is 20 amino acids. The covered CDR3 bases are TGCAGTGCTAGATTCCCCTTAAGCGGGACCCGAACGTTAGGCTCCTACGAG. This translates into CSARFPLSGTRTLGSYE. The whole CDR3 region reads CSARFPLSGTRTLGSYEQYF.

This clone was picked up many times. The read finishes 3 residues shy of the CDR3 end, and the germline J gene is used to complete it. The chain uses TRBV7-2 and TRBJ1-5; D not certain. The CDR3 totals 13 residues. Germline V lookup: CDR1 SGHTA, CDR2 FQGNSA. V gave up 5 bases and J gave up 6 bases, with 11 bases separating them. The CDR3 bases that were read are TGTGCCAGCAGCCCCGCGGGAGTTCAGCCC. It codes for CASSPAGVQP. The full CDR3 reads CASSPAGVQPQHF.

By share, this clone counts as medium-sized. This CDR3 reads CASSLTSGTDTQYF. The CDR3 DNA, read in part, is TGCGCCAGCAGCTTGACTAGCGGGACAGATACG. The chain recombines TRBV5-1 with TRBJ2-3; 9 nucleotides align to TRBD2. Sequencing ends 3 residues short of the CDR3 end; the germline J gene provides the rest. Germline V gene data show CDR1 as SGHRS and CDR2 as YFSETQ. The CDR3 runs 14 residues. Trimming removed 1 base from V and 3 bases from J; junction bases left unmatched: 0.

This clone was counted only a few times. The read ends 3 residues shy of where the CDR3 ends; the end is completed using the germline J gene. V and J are TRBV7-3 and TRBJ2-3; D possibly corresponds to TRBD2 (6 bases). Germline V gene lookup returns CDR1 SGHTA and CDR2 FQGTGA. V was pared by 1 base and J by 1 base, with 21 bases between. The CDR3 spans 19 residues. The CDR3 bases that were read are TGTGCCAGCAGCTTAATGTTCACCCCCCCTCCTAGCGGCACAGATACG. This gives the protein CASSLMFTPPPSGTDT. The entire CDR3 protein reads CASSLMFTPPPSGTDTQYF.

This clone was picked up many times. The CDR3 extends 3 residues past the end of the read, so its final part is completed from the germline J gene. The V call is TRBV7-9, the J call TRBJ2-1; maybe TRBD1 (6 bases). This CDR3 is built from 15 residues. Germline-derived CDR1 and CDR2 are SEHNR and FQNEAQ (reference sequence). The V end was cut by 5 bases, the J end by 5 bases, with 16 bases between. The CDR3 sequence is CASSARGSGDNEQFF. The CDR3 DNA, read in part, is TGTGCCAGCAGCGCCAGGGGTTCCGGGGACAATGAG. Supplemented by reference TRBV7-9 and TRBJ2-1, the full variable domain reads DTGVSQNPRHKITKRGQNVTFRCDPISEHNRLYWYRQTLGQGPEFLTYFQNEAQLEKSRLLSDRFSAERPKGSFSTLEIQRTEQGDSAMYLCASSARGSGDNEQFFGPGTRLTVL.

The sample holds a few counts of this clone. The read comes to an end 3 residues before the CDR3 does, leaving the germline J gene to fill in the end. The V and J genes are TRBV18 and TRBJ2-5; TRBD2 matches 13 bases. This CDR3 is 17 amino acids long. Germline assignment: CDR1 KGHSH and CDR2 LQKENI. The V segment lost 0 bases and the J segment 5 bases; nucleotides outside the gene matches: 6. The CDR3 reads CASSPPGLAGVGETQYF. CDR3 DNA (partial): TGTGCCAGCTCACCACCCGGACTAGCGGGAGTGGGGGAGACC.